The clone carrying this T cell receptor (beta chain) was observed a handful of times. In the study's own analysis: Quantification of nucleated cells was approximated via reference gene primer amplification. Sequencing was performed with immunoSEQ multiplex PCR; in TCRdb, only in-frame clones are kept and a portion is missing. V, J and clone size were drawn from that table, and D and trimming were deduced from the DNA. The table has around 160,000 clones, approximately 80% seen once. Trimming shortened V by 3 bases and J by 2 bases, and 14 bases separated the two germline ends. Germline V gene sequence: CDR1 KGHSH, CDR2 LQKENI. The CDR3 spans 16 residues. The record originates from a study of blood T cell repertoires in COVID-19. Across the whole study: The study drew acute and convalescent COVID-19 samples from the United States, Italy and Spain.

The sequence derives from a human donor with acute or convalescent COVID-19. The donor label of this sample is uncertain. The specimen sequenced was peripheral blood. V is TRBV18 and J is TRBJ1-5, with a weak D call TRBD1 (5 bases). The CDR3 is CASSPQGLQGNQPQHF. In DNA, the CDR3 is TGTGCCAGCTCACCGCAGGGTCTTCAGGGCAATCAGCCCCAGCATTTT.